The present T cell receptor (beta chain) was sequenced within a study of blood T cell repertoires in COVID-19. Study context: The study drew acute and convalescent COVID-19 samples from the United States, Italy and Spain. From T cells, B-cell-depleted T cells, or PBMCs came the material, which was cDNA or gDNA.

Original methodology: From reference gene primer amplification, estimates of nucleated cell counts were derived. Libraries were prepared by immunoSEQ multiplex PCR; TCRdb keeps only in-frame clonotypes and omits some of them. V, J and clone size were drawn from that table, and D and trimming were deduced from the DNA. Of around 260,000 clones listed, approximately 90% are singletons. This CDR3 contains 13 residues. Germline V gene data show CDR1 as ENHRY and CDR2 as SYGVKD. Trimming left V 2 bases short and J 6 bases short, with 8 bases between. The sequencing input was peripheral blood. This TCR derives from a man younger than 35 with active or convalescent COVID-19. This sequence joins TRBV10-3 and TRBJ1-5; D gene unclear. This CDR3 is CAISEDQVQPQHF. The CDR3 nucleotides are TGTGCCATCAGTGAGGATCAGGTTCAGCCCCAGCATTTT.